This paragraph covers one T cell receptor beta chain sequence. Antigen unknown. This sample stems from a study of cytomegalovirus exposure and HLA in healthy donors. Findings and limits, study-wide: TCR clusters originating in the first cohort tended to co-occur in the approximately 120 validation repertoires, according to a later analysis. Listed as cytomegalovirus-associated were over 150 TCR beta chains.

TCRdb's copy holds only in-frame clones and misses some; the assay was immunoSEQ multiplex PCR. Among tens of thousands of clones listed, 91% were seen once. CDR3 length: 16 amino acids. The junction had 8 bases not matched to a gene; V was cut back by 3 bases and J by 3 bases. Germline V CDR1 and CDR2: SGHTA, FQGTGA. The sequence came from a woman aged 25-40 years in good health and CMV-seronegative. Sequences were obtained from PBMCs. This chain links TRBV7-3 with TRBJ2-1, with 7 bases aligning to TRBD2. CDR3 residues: CASSFGGSANYNEQFF. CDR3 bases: TGTGCCAGCAGCTTCGGCGGGAGCGCGAACTACAATGAGCAGTTCTTC.